This T cell receptor (beta chain) was sequenced for a study of blood T cell repertoires in COVID-19. The wider study: Donors in the United States, Italy and Spain gave samples during acute or convalescent COVID-19. From T cells, B-cell-depleted T cells, or PBMCs came the material, which was cDNA or gDNA.

This CDR3 comprises 14 residues. J was trimmed by 3 bases and V by 4 bases; bases with no gene match: 5. CDR1 SGHTA and CDR2 FQGNSA come from the germline V gene. As originally analysed: Quantification of nucleated cells was approximated via reference gene primer amplification. The table came from immunoSEQ multiplex PCR; TCRdb's copy has only in-frame clones and leaves some out. V, J and clone size were drawn from that table, and D and trimming were deduced from the DNA. The sample includes about 220,000 clones, about 83% of them seen just once. The sequence came from a woman aged 40 to 49 with active or convalescent COVID-19. The gene calls are TRBV7-2 and TRBJ1-2; 7 bases line up with TRBD1. Sequenced input: peripheral blood. The CDR3 DNA is TGTGCCAGCAGCTCCAAAACAGGGGACTATGGCTACACCTTC. The encoded protein is CASSSKTGDYGYTF.